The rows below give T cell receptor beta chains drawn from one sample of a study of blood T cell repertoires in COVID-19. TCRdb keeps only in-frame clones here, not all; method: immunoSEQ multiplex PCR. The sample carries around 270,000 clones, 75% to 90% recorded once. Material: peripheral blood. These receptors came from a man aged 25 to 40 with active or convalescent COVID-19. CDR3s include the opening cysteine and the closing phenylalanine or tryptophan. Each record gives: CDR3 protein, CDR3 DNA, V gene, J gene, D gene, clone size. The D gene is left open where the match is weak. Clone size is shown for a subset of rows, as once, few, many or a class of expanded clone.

cdr3_aa: CAWMGPGEGEQFF
cdr3_nt: TGTGCCTGGATGGGGCCCGGGGAGGGTGAGCAGTTCTTC
v_call: TRBV30
j_call: TRBJ2-1
d_call: TRBD2
clone_size: -

cdr3_aa: CASSQFFGGDTGELFF
cdr3_nt: TGTGCCAGCAGCCAGTTTTTCGGGGGTGACACCGGGGAGCTGTTTTTT
v_call: TRBV3-1/TRBV3-2
j_call: TRBJ2-2
d_call: -
clone_size: -

cdr3_aa: CASSYAGTQVTGELFF
cdr3_nt: TGTGCCAGCAGTTACGCCGGGACTCAGGTCACCGGGGAGCTGTTTTTT
v_call: TRBV6-6
j_call: TRBJ2-2
d_call: -
clone_size: -

cdr3_aa: CASSSLAGGNNEQFF
cdr3_nt: TGTGCCAGTAGTTCACTAGCGGGGGGAAACAATGAGCAGTTCTTC
v_call: TRBV19
j_call: TRBJ2-1
d_call: TRBD2
clone_size: few

cdr3_aa: CASSPPDSSWWQFF
cdr3_nt: TGTGCCAGCTCACCTCCTGACAGCAGTTGGTGGCAGTTCTTC
v_call: TRBV18
j_call: TRBJ2-1
d_call: -
clone_size: -

cdr3_aa: CASSQDSSYEQYF
cdr3_nt: TGTGCCAGCAGTCAAGACAGCTCCTACGAGCAGTACTTC
v_call: TRBV27
j_call: TRBJ2-7
d_call: -
clone_size: -

cdr3_aa: CASSLALDRGDTQYF
cdr3_nt: TGTGCCAGCAGCTTAGCGTTGGACAGGGGGGATACGCAGTATTTT
v_call: TRBV11-2
j_call: TRBJ2-3
d_call: TRBD1
clone_size: -

cdr3_aa: CASSLGPGGETQYF
cdr3_nt: TGTGCCAGCAGCTTAGGACCGGGTGGGGAGACCCAGTACTTC
v_call: TRBV7-9
j_call: TRBJ2-5
d_call: -
clone_size: -

cdr3_aa: CASSLDRSEKLFF
cdr3_nt: TGCGCCAGCAGCTTGGATCGAAGCGAAAAACTGTTTTTT
v_call: TRBV5-1
j_call: TRBJ1-4
d_call: -
clone_size: once

cdr3_aa: CASSFGFLSGNTIYF
cdr3_nt: TGTGCCAGCAGCTTCGGGTTTCTATCTGGAAACACCATATATTTT
v_call: TRBV7-3
j_call: TRBJ1-3
d_call: -
clone_size: once

cdr3_aa: CASSPLGTDTQYF
cdr3_nt: TGCGCCAGCAGTCCACTAGGCACAGATACGCAGTATTTT
v_call: TRBV10-2
j_call: TRBJ2-3
d_call: -
clone_size: -

cdr3_aa: CASSRDRLRTYEQYF
cdr3_nt: TGTGCCAGCAGCCGAGACAGGTTGCGCACCTACGAGCAGTACTTC
v_call: TRBV3-1/TRBV3-2
j_call: TRBJ2-7
d_call: -
clone_size: -

cdr3_aa: CASSFRDYKETQYF
cdr3_nt: TGCGCCAGCAGCTTCCGGGACTACAAAGAGACCCAGTACTTC
v_call: TRBV5-1
j_call: TRBJ2-5
d_call: TRBD2
clone_size: -

cdr3_aa: CASSATGTEHDEQYF
cdr3_nt: TGTGCCAGCAGCGCCACCGGGACAGAACATGACGAGCAGTACTTC
v_call: TRBV9
j_call: TRBJ2-7
d_call: TRBD1
clone_size: -

cdr3_aa: CASSSWSSGGGDNEQFF
cdr3_nt: TGTGCCAGCAGTTCGTGGTCTAGCGGGGGGGGAGACAATGAGCAGTTCTTC
v_call: TRBV27
j_call: TRBJ2-1
d_call: TRBD2
clone_size: -

cdr3_aa: CASSLDRGVEAFF
cdr3_nt: TGTGCCAGCAGTCTCGACAGGGGGGTTGAAGCTTTCTTT
v_call: TRBV6-5
j_call: TRBJ1-1
d_call: TRBD1
clone_size: -

cdr3_aa: CASSLAGEGNQPQHF
cdr3_nt: TGTGCCAGCTCTCTGGCCGGGGAGGGCAATCAGCCCCAGCATTTT
v_call: TRBV7-8
j_call: TRBJ1-5
d_call: -
clone_size: -

cdr3_aa: CAWTRQGDQPQHF
cdr3_nt: TGTGCCTGGACCAGACAGGGAGATCAGCCCCAGCATTTT
v_call: TRBV30
j_call: TRBJ1-5
d_call: TRBD1
clone_size: few

cdr3_aa: CASRTGEDYGYTF
cdr3_nt: TGCGCCAGCAGAACAGGGGAGGACTATGGCTACACCTTC
v_call: TRBV5-1
j_call: TRBJ1-2
d_call: TRBD1
clone_size: -

cdr3_aa: CASSLSGGAGEQFF
cdr3_nt: TGTGCCAGCAGCCTTAGCGGGGGGGCAGGTGAGCAGTTCTTC
v_call: TRBV3-1/TRBV3-2
j_call: TRBJ2-1
d_call: TRBD2
clone_size: -

cdr3_aa: CSARDRETQYF
cdr3_nt: TGCAGTGCTAGAGACCGAGAGACCCAGTACTTC
v_call: TRBV20-1
j_call: TRBJ2-5
d_call: -
clone_size: once

cdr3_aa: CASSLGIAEIYEQYF
cdr3_nt: TGTGCCAGCAGCTTAGGGATAGCGGAGATCTACGAGCAGTACTTC
v_call: TRBV7-2
j_call: TRBJ2-7
d_call: -
clone_size: -

cdr3_aa: CASSQAHRDPYEQYF
cdr3_nt: TGTGCCAGCAGCCAAGCCCACAGGGACCCCTACGAGCAGTACTTC
v_call: TRBV3-1/TRBV3-2
j_call: TRBJ2-7
d_call: -
clone_size: -

cdr3_aa: CASRASRGQVEKLFF
cdr3_nt: TGTGCCAGCAGGGCCTCCAGGGGGCAGGTTGAAAAACTGTTTTTT
v_call: TRBV25-1
j_call: TRBJ1-4
d_call: TRBD1
clone_size: -

cdr3_aa: CAISEGVAGEAFF
cdr3_nt: TGTGCCATCAGTGAGGGAGTCGCTGGTGAAGCTTTCTTT
v_call: TRBV10-3
j_call: TRBJ1-1
d_call: -
clone_size: -

cdr3_aa: CASSSSGGWGSYNSPLHF
cdr3_nt: TGCGCCAGCAGTAGCTCAGGGGGCTGGGGCTCCTATAATTCACCCCTCCACTTT
v_call: TRBV10-2
j_call: TRBJ1-6
d_call: TRBD1
clone_size: once

cdr3_aa: CASSLPTGVKNIQYF
cdr3_nt: TGTGCCAGCAGCTTACCGACAGGGGTCAAAAACATTCAGTACTTC
v_call: TRBV11-2
j_call: TRBJ2-4
d_call: TRBD1
clone_size: -

cdr3_aa: CASSLQPGTGAGEQYF
cdr3_nt: TGCGCCAGCAGCTTGCAACCCGGGACAGGGGCGGGTGAGCAGTACTTC
v_call: TRBV5-1
j_call: TRBJ2-7
d_call: TRBD1
clone_size: -

cdr3_aa: CASSSQEETQYF
cdr3_nt: TGTGCCAGCAGTTCGCAGGAAGAGACCCAGTACTTC
v_call: TRBV2
j_call: TRBJ2-5
d_call: -
clone_size: -

cdr3_aa: CASSRPGLAGGPGETQYF
cdr3_nt: TGTGCCAGCAGCCGTCCGGGACTAGCGGGGGGGCCTGGAGAGACCCAGTACTTC
v_call: TRBV5-6
j_call: TRBJ2-5
d_call: TRBD2
clone_size: -

cdr3_aa: CASSIEGRGGVTKNIQYF
cdr3_nt: TGTGCCAGTAGTATAGAGGGTCGCGGGGGGGTTACCAAAAACATTCAGTACTTC
v_call: TRBV19
j_call: TRBJ2-4
d_call: TRBD2
clone_size: -

cdr3_aa: CASSFTSGPYEQYF
cdr3_nt: TGTGCCAGCAGCTTCACTAGCGGACCCTACGAGCAGTACTTC
v_call: TRBV7-2
j_call: TRBJ2-7
d_call: TRBD2
clone_size: -

cdr3_aa: CASSQGPPGEDSPLHF
cdr3_nt: TGCGCCAGCAGCCAAGGTCCACCAGGGGAAGACTCACCCCTCCACTTT
v_call: TRBV4-3
j_call: TRBJ1-6
d_call: -
clone_size: once

cdr3_aa: CASSPGVGTVNTEAFF
cdr3_nt: TGTGCCAGCTCACCCGGGGTTGGGACAGTTAACACTGAAGCTTTCTTT
v_call: TRBV18
j_call: TRBJ1-1
d_call: TRBD1
clone_size: -

cdr3_aa: CASSLVPGDTQYF
cdr3_nt: TGTGCCAGCAGTTTGGTCCCCGGAGATACGCAGTATTTT
v_call: TRBV12-3/TRBV12-4
j_call: TRBJ2-3
d_call: -
clone_size: -

cdr3_aa: CASSKTSQQETQYF
cdr3_nt: TGTGCCAGCAGCAAGACTAGCCAACAAGAGACCCAGTACTTC
v_call: TRBV11-3
j_call: TRBJ2-5
d_call: TRBD2
clone_size: -

cdr3_aa: CASSLTGGQSPLHF
cdr3_nt: TGTGCCAGCAGCTTAACAGGGGGCCAGTCACCCCTCCACTTT
v_call: TRBV11-2
j_call: TRBJ1-6
d_call: TRBD1
clone_size: -

cdr3_aa: CASSSRANPPPNTEAFF
cdr3_nt: TGTGCCAGCAGCTCGCGGGCAAACCCTCCGCCGAACACTGAAGCTTTCTTT
v_call: TRBV5-5
j_call: TRBJ1-1
d_call: -
clone_size: -

cdr3_aa: CASSERQTYEQYF
cdr3_nt: TGTGCCAGCAGTGAACGACAGACATACGAGCAGTACTTC
v_call: TRBV6-1
j_call: TRBJ2-7
d_call: -
clone_size: -

cdr3_aa: CASSLDSLSGGELFF
cdr3_nt: TGCGCCAGCAGCTTGGACTCCCTCTCGGGCGGGGAGCTGTTTTTT
v_call: TRBV5-1
j_call: TRBJ2-2
d_call: -
clone_size: -

cdr3_aa: CASREGSGANVLTF
cdr3_nt: TGCGCCAGCAGGGAGGGCTCTGGGGCCAACGTCCTGACTTTC
v_call: TRBV4-1
j_call: TRBJ2-6
d_call: -
clone_size: once

cdr3_aa: CASSYEANPTNEKLFF
cdr3_nt: TGTGCCAGCAGTTACGAGGCGAACCCAACTAATGAAAAACTGTTTTTT
v_call: TRBV6-5
j_call: TRBJ1-4
d_call: -
clone_size: -

cdr3_aa: CASSLSKSNQPQHF
cdr3_nt: TGTGCCAGCAGTTTATCTAAAAGCAATCAGCCCCAGCATTTT
v_call: TRBV27
j_call: TRBJ1-5
d_call: -
clone_size: -

cdr3_aa: CASSFSNSNQPQHF
cdr3_nt: TGTGCCAGCAGCTTTAGTAATAGCAATCAGCCCCAGCATTTT
v_call: TRBV7-9
j_call: TRBJ1-5
d_call: -
clone_size: -

cdr3_aa: CASSLVPGTEMMNTEAFF
cdr3_nt: TGTGCCAGCAGCTTAGTCCCCGGGACAGAAATGATGAACACTGAAGCTTTCTTT
v_call: TRBV7-9
j_call: TRBJ1-1
d_call: TRBD1
clone_size: -

cdr3_aa: CASSQDLTRAGELFF
cdr3_nt: TGTGCCAGCAGCCAAGATTTGACGCGGGCCGGGGAGCTGTTTTTT
v_call: TRBV3-1/TRBV3-2
j_call: TRBJ2-2
d_call: -
clone_size: -

cdr3_aa: CGRSGQGVTEAFF
cdr3_nt: TGTGGGCGGTCAGGACAGGGCGTCACTGAAGCTTTCTTT
v_call: TRBV30
j_call: TRBJ1-1
d_call: TRBD1
clone_size: -

cdr3_aa: CASSSSGQQTSGNTIYF
cdr3_nt: TGCGCCAGCAGCTCCTCAGGACAACAAACCTCTGGAAACACCATATATTTT
v_call: TRBV5-1
j_call: TRBJ1-3
d_call: -
clone_size: -

cdr3_aa: CASSIGGRGYGNQPQHF
cdr3_nt: TGTGCCAGTAGTATAGGAGGGCGAGGGTATGGAAATCAGCCCCAGCATTTT
v_call: TRBV19
j_call: TRBJ1-5
d_call: -
clone_size: -

cdr3_aa: CSVEGGRGGSDTQYF
cdr3_nt: TGCAGCGTTGAAGGTGGGAGAGGGGGTTCAGATACGCAGTATTTT
v_call: TRBV29-1
j_call: TRBJ2-3
d_call: -
clone_size: few

cdr3_aa: CASSTQGYEQYF
cdr3_nt: TGTGCCAGCAGCACACAGGGCTACGAGCAGTACTTC
v_call: TRBV7-2
j_call: TRBJ2-7
d_call: -
clone_size: once

cdr3_aa: CASSSGIPAYTF
cdr3_nt: TGTGCCAGCAGTTCCGGGATCCCCGCCTACACCTTC
v_call: TRBV6-5
j_call: TRBJ1-2
d_call: -
clone_size: -

cdr3_aa: CATESLRDSTYEQYF
cdr3_nt: TGTGCCACCGAGTCTCTTCGCGACAGCACCTACGAGCAGTACTTC
v_call: TRBV11-2
j_call: TRBJ2-7
d_call: -
clone_size: -